The text below deals with one T cell receptor (beta chain). What it binds is unknown. The method, 5' RACE with UMI labels, was used to prepare the TRB cDNA libraries. TCRdb processed the 5' RACE reads again and assigns one entry to each CDR3 protein, with no DNA. Across about 120,000 distinct CDR3 sequences, the top ten clones capture around 0.38% of the sample. Germline V gives CDR1 SGHTA, CDR2 FQGNSA. The CDR3 consists of 15 residues. The data are from a study of CXCR3-negative and CXCR3-positive naive CD8 T cells. General study results and limits: Both naive subsets showed comparably high diversity, and memory CD8+ cells showed much lower diversity. CXCR3-positive naive cells had TRB CDR3s that were more hydrophobic than CXCR3-negative naive cells had. Within a donor, both naive subsets shared TRBV-TRBJ usage, unlike memory cells. CXCR3 expression dropped partially after cryopreservation, and most assays relied on fresh PBMCs.

The receptor's source is a human donor in good health. Some clones in this sample may be carry-over from other donors' samples. The genes are TRBV7-2 and TRBJ1-2; checking the TCRdb D call of TRBD1 is not possible without DNA. Sequencing input: naive CXCR3+ CD8+ T cells from blood. The subset was: CD45RO-CCR7+CD27+CD95- naive CD8+ T cells expressing CXCR3 (TNR3+). CDR3 loop: CASSRPTGTNYGYTF.